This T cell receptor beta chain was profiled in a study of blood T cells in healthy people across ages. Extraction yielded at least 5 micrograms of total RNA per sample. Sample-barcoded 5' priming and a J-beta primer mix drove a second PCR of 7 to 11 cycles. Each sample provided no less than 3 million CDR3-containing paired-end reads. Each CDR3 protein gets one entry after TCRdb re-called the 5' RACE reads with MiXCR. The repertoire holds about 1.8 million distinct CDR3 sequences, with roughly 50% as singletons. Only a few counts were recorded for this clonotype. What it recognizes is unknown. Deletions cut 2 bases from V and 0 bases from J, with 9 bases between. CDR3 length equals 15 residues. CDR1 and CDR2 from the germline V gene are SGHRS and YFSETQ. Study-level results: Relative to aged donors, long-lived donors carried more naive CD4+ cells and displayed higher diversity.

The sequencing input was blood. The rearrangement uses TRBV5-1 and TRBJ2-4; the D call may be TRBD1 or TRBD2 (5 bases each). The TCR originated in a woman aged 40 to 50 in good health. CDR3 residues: CASSFGTTAKNIQYF. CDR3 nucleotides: TGCGCCAGCAGCTTCGGGACGACAGCCAAAAACATTCAGTACTTC.